The 13 T cell receptor beta chains presented below share a single source sample, sequenced in a study of PD-1 blockade in classical Hodgkin lymphoma (dated by TCRdb to about 2020). What the time point label conveys for this sample: cycle 4 day 1 (C4D1), after more than 5 weeks of nivolumab. Every trial patient had relapsed following autologous stem cell transplantation, and prior brentuximab vedotin exposure was what differed among cohorts A, B and C. A Miltenyi CD4+ T cell isolation kit was used for magnetic negative selection to purify CD4+ T cells from thawed PBMCs. Libraries were made using the immunoSEQ multiplex PCR assay. TCRdb holds this immuneACCESS table with in-frame rearrangements only. Some clones are missing; in checked studies, unresolved V genes explain under half, and the rest has no known cause. Within this sample are tens of thousands of clones, with approximately 90% of them counted one time only. More than 0.35% of the sample lies in the top ten.

The source material was CD4+ T cells from blood, sampled before the fourth cycle of nivolumab. These receptors were taken from a human donor with classical Hodgkin lymphoma.

J is TRBJ2-3 and V is TRBV6-1; 13 bases match TRBD2. The CDR3 covers 16 residues. Germline loops: CDR1 MNHNS, CDR2 SASEGT. The V gene end was trimmed by 3 bases and the J gene end by 6 bases; junction bases not matched to a gene: 6. CDR3 in amino acids: CASSDPGLAGADTQYF. The CDR3 DNA reads as TGTGCCAGCAGTGATCCAGGACTAGCGGGAGCCGATACGCAGTATTTT.

The V call is TRBV2, the J call TRBJ2-2, with D unresolved. Trimming stripped 2 bases from V and 3 bases from J, with 7 bases between. CDR3 length equals 14 residues. Per the germline V gene, CDR1 is SNHLY and CDR2 is FYNNEI. The CDR3 sequence: CASSESWDTGELFF. The DNA for the CDR3 is TGTGCCAGCAGTGAAAGTTGGGACACCGGGGAGCTGTTTTTT.

The rearrangement uses TRBV7-3 and TRBJ1-5; a weak D match, TRBD1 (5 bases). Germline CDR1 reads SGHTA; CDR2 reads FQGTGA. CDR3 length equals 15 residues. Trimming cost V 5 bases and J 4 bases, with 15 bases left between them. The CDR3 here is CASSPPRRGNQPQHF. The CDR3 DNA follows: TGTGCCAGCAGCCCCCCTCGACGGGGGAATCAGCCCCAGCATTTT.

This clone was recorded only once. Within the sample, other DNA sequences also encode this same CDR3. This chain links TRBV18 with TRBJ1-1; 10 nucleotides line up with TRBD1. J gave up 7 bases and V 3 bases, and 8 bases lay outside the gene matches. The germline CDR1 and CDR2 sequences are KGHSH and LQKENI. The CDR3 covers 15 residues. This CDR3 is CASSPGTGVIREAFF. CDR3 nucleotide sequence: TGTGCCAGCTCACCTGGGACAGGGGTTATCCGTGAAGCTTTCTTT.

The chain carries TRBV27 and TRBJ1-1, with D unresolved. Trimming removed 3 bases at V and 1 base at J, with 9 bases between. This CDR3 spans 14 amino acids. The V gene's germline CDR1 is MNHEY and CDR2 SMNVEV (reference sequence). The chain's CDR3 is CASSFSQKNTEAFF. CDR3 nucleotides: TGTGCCAGCAGTTTTAGCCAGAAGAACACTGAAGCTTTCTTT.

The CDR3: CASSFQTSGSEQYF. As DNA, the CDR3 is TGTGCCAGCAGCTTCCAGACTAGCGGGAGCGAGCAGTACTTC. The chain joins TRBV9 to TRBJ2-7; 12 bases agree with TRBD2. Germline CDR1 reads SGDLS; CDR2 reads YYNGEE. The length of the CDR3 is 14 residues. V shed 4 bases and J 6 bases; nucleotides not matched to a gene: 5.

The chain links TRBV9 to TRBJ1-2; 10 bases line up with TRBD1. The V gene's germline CDR1 is SGDLS and CDR2 YYNGEE. The J segment lost 2 bases and the V segment lost 0 bases, leaving 4 bases of the junction unmatched. The CDR3 is 16 residues long. In nucleotides, the CDR3 is TGTGCCAGCAGCGTAGGGACAGGGGGGGTGAACTATGGCTACACCTTC. Protein: CASSVGTGGVNYGYTF.

This clone is a singleton in its sample. V and J are TRBV18 and TRBJ1-2; 12 positions agree with TRBD1. The CDR3 sequence is 17 residues long. The germline gives CDR1 KGHSH, CDR2 LQKENI. The V segment lost 0 bases and the J segment 4 bases; nucleotides outside the gene matches: 6. The CDR3 here is CASSPPGQGASSYGYTF. In nucleotides, the CDR3 is TGTGCCAGCTCACCACCGGGACAGGGGGCGTCAAGCTATGGCTACACCTTC.

The chain joins TRBV18 to TRBJ2-3; D unclear. Germline V gives CDR1 KGHSH, CDR2 LQKENI. This CDR3 is built from 11 residues. V was cut by 1 base and J by 12 bases, with 8 bases left in between. CDR3 nucleotides: TGTGCCAGCTCACCACAGGGCTTACAGTATTTT. It translates to CASSPQGLQYF.

The J gene is TRBJ1-2, the V gene TRBV5-4; tentatively, D is TRBD1 (5 bases). Germline lookup yields CDR1 SGHNT and CDR2 YYREEE (reference sequence). Trimming left V 4 bases short and J 4 bases short, with 17 bases between. This CDR3 is built from 15 residues. Here the CDR3 DNA reads TGTGCCAGCAGCCCTACAGGATATCAAGGCTATGGCTACACCTTC. It translates to CASSPTGYQGYGYTF.

V gene TRBV28 combines with J gene TRBJ2-7; the match to TRBD1 covers 7 bases. The CDR3 is 14 amino acids. CDR1 is MDHEN and CDR2 is SYDVKM in the germline V gene. Trimming cost V 5 bases and J 4 bases; bases outside gene matches: 8. CDR3 residues: CASSIGTVPYEQYF. The CDR3, as DNA: TGTGCCAGCAGTATCGGGACAGTACCTTACGAGCAGTACTTC.

Points on this clone: Germline is not matched at one junction end, which may reflect a read error. The V call is TRBV7-8, the J call TRBJ2-1; 11 positions agree with TRBD2. The germline V gene has CDR1 SGHVS and CDR2 FQNEAQ. This CDR3 is 15 amino acids long. CDR3 residues: CASRLAGGPVNEQFF. CDR3 bases: TGTGCCAGCAGATTAGCGGGGGGGCCCGTCAATGAGCAGTTCTTC.

The chain recombines TRBV10-2 with TRBJ2-7; the D gene is possibly TRBD2 (5 bases). The germline V and J ends were trimmed by 2 bases and 7 bases, with 9 bases remaining between them. Germline CDR1 is WSHSY and CDR2 is SAAADI. The CDR3 is made up of 12 amino acids. The CDR3 DNA follows: TGCGCCAGCAGTGAGATTCCGGGAGAGCAGTACTTC. Its translation is CASSEIPGEQYF.